This TCR beta chain was retrieved from a study of T cell responses to AZD1222 COVID-19 vaccine. Notes on the study in general: Spike-specific TCR repertoires showed rising breadth and depth after two AZD1222 doses.

Germline V gene sequence: CDR1 SQVTM, CDR2 ANQGSEA. With 2 bases clipped from V and 7 bases from J, the junction kept 7 bases outside the gene matches. CDR3 length: 15 residues. TCRdb's table, derived via immunoSEQ multiplex PCR, lists solely in-frame clones and lacks some. The data show around 100,000 clones, 84% seen once. To note about this clone: The antigen remains undetermined.

The starting material was peripheral blood, obtained on day 0 of AZD1222 vaccination. This rearrangement joins TRBV29-1 to TRBJ2-3, with TRBD2 matching 12 bases. This clonotype originated in an adult in good health. The CDR3 spells CSVESSGGALNTQYF. CDR3 DNA sequence: TGCAGCGTTGAATCTAGCGGGGGGGCCTTAAATACGCAGTATTTT.